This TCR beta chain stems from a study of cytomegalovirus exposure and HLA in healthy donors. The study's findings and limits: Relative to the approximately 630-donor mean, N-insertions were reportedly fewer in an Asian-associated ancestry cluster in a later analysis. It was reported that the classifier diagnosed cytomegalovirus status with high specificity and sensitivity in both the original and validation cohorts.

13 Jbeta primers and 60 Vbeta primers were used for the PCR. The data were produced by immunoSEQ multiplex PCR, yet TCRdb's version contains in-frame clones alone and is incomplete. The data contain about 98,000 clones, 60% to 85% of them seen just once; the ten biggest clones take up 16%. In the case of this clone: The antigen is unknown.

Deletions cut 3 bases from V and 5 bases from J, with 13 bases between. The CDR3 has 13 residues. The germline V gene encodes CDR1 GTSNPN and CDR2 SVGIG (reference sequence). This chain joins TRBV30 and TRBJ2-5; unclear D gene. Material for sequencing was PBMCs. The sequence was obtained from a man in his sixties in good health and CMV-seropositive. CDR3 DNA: TGTGCCTGGAGCGGCGTTACCAGGGAGACCCAGTACTTC. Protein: CAWSGVTRETQYF.